This T cell receptor beta chain is drawn from a study of blood T cell repertoires in COVID-19. Study-wide context: Spain, Italy and the United States supplied samples that represented acute and convalescent COVID-19. The analysed material was cDNA or gDNA that came from T cells, B-cell-depleted T cells, or PBMCs.

Original data processing: Amplification of reference gene primers was used by the study to estimate nucleated cell counts. Only in-frame clones appear in the TCRdb table, and some are missing; sequencing was by immunoSEQ multiplex PCR. Clonal size and the V and J genes are those of that table, whereas D and trimming came from the DNA. The data hold roughly 170,000 clones, with almost 80% observed a single time. V lost 5 bases to trimming and J lost 5 bases, with 21 bases between them. The germline CDR1 and CDR2 sequences are SQVTM and ANQGSEA. The CDR3 spans 15 residues. This receptor was identified in a woman aged 70-85 years with acute or convalescent COVID-19. Sequenced input: peripheral blood. The V gene is TRBV29-1, the J gene TRBJ1-2; a weak D match, TRBD1 (6 bases). DNA of the CDR3: TGCAGCGTTCGTCCCATCAGGGGATCGGGGTATGGCTACACCTTC. Translation: CSVRPIRGSGYGYTF.